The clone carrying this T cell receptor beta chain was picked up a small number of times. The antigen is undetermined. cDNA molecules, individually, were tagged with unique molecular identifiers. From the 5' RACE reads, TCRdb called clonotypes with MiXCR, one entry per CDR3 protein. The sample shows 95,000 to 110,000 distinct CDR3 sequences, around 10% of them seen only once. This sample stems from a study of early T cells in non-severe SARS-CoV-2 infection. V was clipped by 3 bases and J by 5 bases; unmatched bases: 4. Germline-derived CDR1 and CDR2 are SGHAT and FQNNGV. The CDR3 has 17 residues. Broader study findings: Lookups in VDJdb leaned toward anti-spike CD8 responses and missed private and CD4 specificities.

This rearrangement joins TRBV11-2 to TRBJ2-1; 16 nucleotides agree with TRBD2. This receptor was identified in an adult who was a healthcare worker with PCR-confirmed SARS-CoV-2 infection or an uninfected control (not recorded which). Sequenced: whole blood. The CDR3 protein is CASSLGTSGRVHNEQFF. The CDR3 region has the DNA TGTGCCAGCAGCTTGGGGACTAGCGGGAGGGTACACAATGAGCAGTTCTTC. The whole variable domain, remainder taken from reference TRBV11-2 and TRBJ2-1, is EAGVAQSPRYKIIEKRQSVAFWCNPISGHATLYWYQQILGQGPKLLIQFQNNGVVDDSQLPKDRFSAERLKGVDSTLKIQPAKLEDSAVYLCASSLGTSGRVHNEQFFGPGTRLTVL.